A selection of T cell receptor beta chains follows, all from one sample in a study of OX40 agonist ivuxolimab in advanced cancers. Only in-frame clones appear in the TCRdb table, and some are missing; sequencing was by immunoSEQ multiplex PCR. The table lists about 73,000 clones, more than 85% of them singletons. The sample consisted of CD4+ or CD8+ T cells sorted from blood, taken in a trial of the OX40 agonist ivuxolimab. The receptors stem from an adult with an advanced solid tumor such as melanoma, head and neck, liver or kidney cancer. CDR3s include the opening cysteine and the closing phenylalanine or tryptophan. The D gene is left open where the match is weak.

>TRBD2|TRBV19|TRBJ2-1
TGTGCCAGTAGTATAGATGCTAGCGGGGCTAGCTCCTACAATGAGCAGTTCTTC
CASSIDASGASSYNEQFF
>TRBD2|TRBV5-4|TRBJ2-3
TGCGCCAGCAGCCAAGAAAGCGGGGGCACAGATACGCAGTATTTT
CASSQESGGTDTQYF
>.|TRBV7-6|TRBJ2-7
TGTGCCAGCAGCCCCGACAGGAAGGAGCAGTACTTC
CASSPDRKEQYF
>.|TRBV4-1|TRBJ2-3
TGCGCCAGCAGCCAAGGGTCGGATACGCAGTATTTT
CASSQGSDTQYF
>.|TRBV6-5|TRBJ2-7
TGTGCCAGCAGTTACCAGGGCTGGAGCTCCTACGAGCAGTACTTC
CASSYQGWSSYEQYF
>.|TRBV4-1|TRBJ2-3
TGCGCCAGCAGCCCCCTGGGGTCCGGGGGTGATACGCAGTATTTT
CASSPLGSGGDTQYF
>TRBD2|TRBV27|TRBJ2-7
TGTGCCAGCAGTTTACTAGCGGGGGGGCTTTACGAGCAGTACTTC
CASSLLAGGLYEQYF
>TRBD1|TRBV18|TRBJ2-7
TGTGCCAGCTCACCTTCGGACAGGGCCTACATCTACGAGCAGTACTTC
CASSPSDRAYIYEQYF
>.|TRBV4-1|TRBJ2-3
TGCGCCAGCAGCCAAGATAGAGTCCCCTCGAGAGATACGCAGTATTTT
CASSQDRVPSRDTQYF
>.|TRBV5-6|TRBJ2-7
TGTGCCAGCAGCCCGGGACTGACTACCTACGAGCAGTACTTC
CASSPGLTTYEQYF